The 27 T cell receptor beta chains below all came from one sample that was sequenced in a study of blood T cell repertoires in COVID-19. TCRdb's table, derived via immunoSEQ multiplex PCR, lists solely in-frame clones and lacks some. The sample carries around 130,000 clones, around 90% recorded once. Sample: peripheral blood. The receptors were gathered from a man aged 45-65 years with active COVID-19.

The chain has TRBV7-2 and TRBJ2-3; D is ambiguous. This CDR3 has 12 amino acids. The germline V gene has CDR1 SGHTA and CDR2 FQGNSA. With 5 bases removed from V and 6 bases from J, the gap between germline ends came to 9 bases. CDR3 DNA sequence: TGTGCCAGCAGCCTTTTTGCGGATACGCAGTATTTT. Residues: CASSLFADTQYF. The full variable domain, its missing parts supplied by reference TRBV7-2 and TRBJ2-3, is GAGVSQSPSNKVTEKGKDVELRCDPISGHTALYWYRQSLGQGLEFLIYFQGNSAPDKSGLPSDRFSAERTGGSVSTLTIQRTQQEDSAVYLCASSLFADTQYFGPGTRLTVL.

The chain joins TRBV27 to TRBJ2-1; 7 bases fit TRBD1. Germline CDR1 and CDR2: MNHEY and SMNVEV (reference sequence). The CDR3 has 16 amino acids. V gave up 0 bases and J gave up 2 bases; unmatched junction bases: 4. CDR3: CASSLSRGGPYNEQFF. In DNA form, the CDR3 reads TGTGCCAGCAGTTTATCGAGAGGGGGCCCCTACAATGAGCAGTTCTTC.

The DNA for the CDR3 is TGTGCCAGCAGCTTTGGACTAGCGGGGGCGAACACCGGGGAGCTGTTTTTT. This gives the protein CASSFGLAGANTGELFF. The J gene is TRBJ2-2, the V gene TRBV7-9; 13 bases are shared with TRBD2. The CDR3 extends over 17 amino acids. The V segment lost 3 bases and the J segment 0 bases; nucleotides outside the gene matches: 1. In germline, CDR1 is SEHNR, CDR2 FQNEAQ (reference sequence).

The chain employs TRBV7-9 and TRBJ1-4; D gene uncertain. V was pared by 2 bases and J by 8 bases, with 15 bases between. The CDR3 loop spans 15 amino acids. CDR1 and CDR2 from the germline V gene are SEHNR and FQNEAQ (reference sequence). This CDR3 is CASSLFITGGEKLFF. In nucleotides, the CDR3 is TGTGCCAGCAGCTTATTTATAACGGGAGGGGAAAAACTGTTTTTT.

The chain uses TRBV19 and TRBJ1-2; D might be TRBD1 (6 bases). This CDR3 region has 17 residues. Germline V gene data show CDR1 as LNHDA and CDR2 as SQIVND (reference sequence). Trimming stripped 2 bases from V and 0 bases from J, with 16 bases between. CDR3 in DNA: TGTGCCAGTAGTATAAAAGGGGGTCGGGCAGCTAACTATGGCTACACCTTC. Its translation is CASSIKGGRAANYGYTF.

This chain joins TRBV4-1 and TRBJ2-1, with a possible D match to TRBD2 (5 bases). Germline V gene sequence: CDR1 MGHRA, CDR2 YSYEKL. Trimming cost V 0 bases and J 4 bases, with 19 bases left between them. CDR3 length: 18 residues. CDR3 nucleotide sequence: TGCGCCAGCAGCCAAGATCCGGGGTCCGCTAGATTTTACAATGAGCAGTTCTTC. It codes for CASSQDPGSARFYNEQFF.

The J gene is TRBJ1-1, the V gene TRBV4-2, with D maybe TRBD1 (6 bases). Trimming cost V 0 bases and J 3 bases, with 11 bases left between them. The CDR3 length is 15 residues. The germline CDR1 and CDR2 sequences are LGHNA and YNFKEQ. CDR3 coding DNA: TGTGCCAGCAGCCAAGAGAAACAGGGAGACACTGAAGCTTTCTTT. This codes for CASSQEKQGDTEAFF.

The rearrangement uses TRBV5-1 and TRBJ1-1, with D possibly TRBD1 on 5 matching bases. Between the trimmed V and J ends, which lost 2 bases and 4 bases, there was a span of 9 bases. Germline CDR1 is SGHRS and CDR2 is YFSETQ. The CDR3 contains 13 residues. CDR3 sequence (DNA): TGCGCCAGCAGCTTACGACAGAGCACTGAAGCTTTCTTT. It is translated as CASSLRQSTEAFF. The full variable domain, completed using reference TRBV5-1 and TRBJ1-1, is KAGVTQTPRYLIKTRGQQVTLSCSPISGHRSVSWYQQTPGQGLQFLFEYFSETQRNKGNFPGRFSGRQFSNSRSEMNVSTLELGDSALYLCASSLRQSTEAFFGQGTRLTVV.

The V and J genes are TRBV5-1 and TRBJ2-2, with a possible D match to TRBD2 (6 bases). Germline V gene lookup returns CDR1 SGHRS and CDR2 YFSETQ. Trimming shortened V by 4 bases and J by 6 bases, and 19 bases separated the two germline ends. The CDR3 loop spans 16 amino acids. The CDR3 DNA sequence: TGCGCCAGCAGCCTCCGGGAGATAGGGAGCCCCGGGGAGCTGTTTTTT. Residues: CASSLREIGSPGELFF.

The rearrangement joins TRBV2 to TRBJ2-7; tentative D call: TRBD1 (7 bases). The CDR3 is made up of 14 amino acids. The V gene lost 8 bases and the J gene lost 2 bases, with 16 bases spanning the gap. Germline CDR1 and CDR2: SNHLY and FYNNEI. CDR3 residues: CASASTGEAYEQYV. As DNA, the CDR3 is TGTGCCAGCGCCTCAACAGGGGAGGCCTACGAGCAGTACGTC.

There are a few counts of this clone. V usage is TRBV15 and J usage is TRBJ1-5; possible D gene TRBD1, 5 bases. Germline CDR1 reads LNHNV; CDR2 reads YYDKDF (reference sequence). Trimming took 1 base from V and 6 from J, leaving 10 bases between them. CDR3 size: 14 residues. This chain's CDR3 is CATSRGRGGQPQHF. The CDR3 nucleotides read TGTGCCACCAGCAGAGGAAGGGGCGGTCAGCCCCAGCATTTT.

The chain's CDR3 is CASSYGTYQETQYF. The CDR3 DNA follows: TGTGCCAGCAGCTACGGGACTTACCAAGAGACCCAGTACTTC. The chain employs TRBV7-2 and TRBJ2-5, with a possible D match to TRBD2 (6 bases). V lost 4 bases, J lost 0 bases, and 9 bases lay in between. Germline values: CDR1 SGHTA, CDR2 FQGNSA. The CDR3 contains 14 residues.

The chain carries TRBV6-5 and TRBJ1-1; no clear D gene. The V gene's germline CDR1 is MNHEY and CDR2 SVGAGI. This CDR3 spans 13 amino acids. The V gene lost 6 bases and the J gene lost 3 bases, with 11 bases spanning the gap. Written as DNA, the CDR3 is TGTGCCAGCAGGGTGGCTTATGACACTGAAGCTTTCTTT. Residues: CASRVAYDTEAFF.

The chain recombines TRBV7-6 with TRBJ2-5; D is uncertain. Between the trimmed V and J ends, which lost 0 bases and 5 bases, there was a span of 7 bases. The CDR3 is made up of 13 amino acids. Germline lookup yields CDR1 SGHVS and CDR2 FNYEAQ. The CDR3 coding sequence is TGTGCCAGCAGCTTAGCGGGCCGGGAGACCCAGTACTTC. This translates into CASSLAGRETQYF.

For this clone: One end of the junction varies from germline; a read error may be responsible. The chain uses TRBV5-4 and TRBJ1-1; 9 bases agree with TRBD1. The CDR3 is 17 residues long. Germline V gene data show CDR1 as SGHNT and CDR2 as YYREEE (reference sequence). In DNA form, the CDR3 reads TGTGCCAGCACCGGGACAGGGCCTACTAAGGACTACACTAAAGCTTTCTTT. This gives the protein CASTGTGPTKDYTKAFF. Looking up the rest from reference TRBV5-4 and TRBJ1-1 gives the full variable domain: ETGVTQSPTHLIKTRGQQVTLRCSSQSGHNTVSWYQQALGQGPQFIFQYYREEENGRGNFPPRFSGLQFPNYSSELNVNALELDDSALYLCASTGTGPTKDYTKAFFGQGTRLTVV.

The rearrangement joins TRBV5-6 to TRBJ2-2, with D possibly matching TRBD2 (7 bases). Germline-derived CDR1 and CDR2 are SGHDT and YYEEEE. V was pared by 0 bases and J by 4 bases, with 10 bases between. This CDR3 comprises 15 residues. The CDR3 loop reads CASSLVGGRTGELFF. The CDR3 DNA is TGTGCCAGCAGCTTGGTCGGGGGGCGCACCGGGGAGCTGTTTTTT.

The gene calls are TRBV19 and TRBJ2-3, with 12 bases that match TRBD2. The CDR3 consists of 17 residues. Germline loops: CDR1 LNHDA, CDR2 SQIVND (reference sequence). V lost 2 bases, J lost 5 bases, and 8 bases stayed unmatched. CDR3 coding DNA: TGTGCCAGTAGTATACGGGCTAGCGGGGGGGCTGGAGATACGCAGTATTTT. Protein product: CASSIRASGGAGDTQYF.

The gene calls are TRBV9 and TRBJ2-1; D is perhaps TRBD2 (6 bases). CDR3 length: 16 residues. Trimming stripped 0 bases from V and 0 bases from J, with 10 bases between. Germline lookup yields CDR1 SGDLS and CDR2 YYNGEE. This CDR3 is CASSVASVSSYNEQFF. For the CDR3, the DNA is TGTGCCAGCAGCGTAGCTAGCGTATCCTCCTACAATGAGCAGTTCTTC.

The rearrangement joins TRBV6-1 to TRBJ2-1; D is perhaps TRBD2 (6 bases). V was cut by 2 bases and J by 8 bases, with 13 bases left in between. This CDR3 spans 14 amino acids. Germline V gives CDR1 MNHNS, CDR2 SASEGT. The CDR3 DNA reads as TGTGCCAGCAGTGAATATTCTAGCGTCGATGAGCAGTTCTTC. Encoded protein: CASSEYSSVDEQFF.

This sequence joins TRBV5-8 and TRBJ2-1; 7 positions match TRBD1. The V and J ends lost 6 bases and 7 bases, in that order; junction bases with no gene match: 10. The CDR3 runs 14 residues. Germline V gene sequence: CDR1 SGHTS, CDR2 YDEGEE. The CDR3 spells CASTSYRGANEQFF. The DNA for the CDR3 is TGTGCCAGCACCTCGTACAGGGGCGCAAATGAGCAGTTCTTC.

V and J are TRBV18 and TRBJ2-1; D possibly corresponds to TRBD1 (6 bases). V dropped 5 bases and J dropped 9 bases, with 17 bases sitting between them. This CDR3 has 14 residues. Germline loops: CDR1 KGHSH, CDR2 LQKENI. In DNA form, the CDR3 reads TGTGCCAGCTCAGGACCCGGGACACCAGCTGAGCAGTTCTTC. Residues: CASSGPGTPAEQFF. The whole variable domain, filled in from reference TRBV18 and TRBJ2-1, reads NAGVMQNPRHLVRRRGQEARLRCSPMKGHSHVYWYRQLPEEGLKFMVYLQKENIIDESGMPKERFSAEFPKEGPSILRIQQVVRGDSAAYFCASSGPGTPAEQFFGPGTRLTVL.

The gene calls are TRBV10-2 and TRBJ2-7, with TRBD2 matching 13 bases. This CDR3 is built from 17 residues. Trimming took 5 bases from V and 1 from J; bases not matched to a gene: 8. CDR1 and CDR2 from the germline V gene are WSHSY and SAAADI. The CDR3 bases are TGCGCCAGCAGTTCTAGACTAGCGGGGGGCATGTCCTACGAGCAGTACTTC. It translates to CASSSRLAGGMSYEQYF.

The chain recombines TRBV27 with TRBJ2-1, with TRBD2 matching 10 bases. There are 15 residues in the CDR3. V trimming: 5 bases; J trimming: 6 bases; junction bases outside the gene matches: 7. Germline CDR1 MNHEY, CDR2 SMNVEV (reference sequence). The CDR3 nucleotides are TGTGCCAGCAGTCGACCGGGACTAGCGTTCAATGAGCAGTTCTTC. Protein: CASSRPGLAFNEQFF.

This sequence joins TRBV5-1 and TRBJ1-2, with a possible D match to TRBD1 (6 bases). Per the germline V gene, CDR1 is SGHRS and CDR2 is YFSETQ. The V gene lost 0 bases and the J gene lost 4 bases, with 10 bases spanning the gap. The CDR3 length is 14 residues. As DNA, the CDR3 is TGCGCCAGCAGCTTGGACGCAGGGGCCTATGGCTACACCTTC. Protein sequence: CASSLDAGAYGYTF.

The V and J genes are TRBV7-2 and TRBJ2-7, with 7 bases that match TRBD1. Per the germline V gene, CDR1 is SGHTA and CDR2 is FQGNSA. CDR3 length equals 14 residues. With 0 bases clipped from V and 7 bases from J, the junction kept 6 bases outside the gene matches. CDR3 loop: CASSLAGTVGEQYF. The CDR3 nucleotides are TGTGCCAGCAGCTTAGCTGGGACAGTAGGGGAGCAGTACTTC.

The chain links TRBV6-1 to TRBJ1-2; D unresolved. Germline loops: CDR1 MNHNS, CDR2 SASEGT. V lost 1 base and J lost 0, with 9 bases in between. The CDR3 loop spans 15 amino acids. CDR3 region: CASSEVLATNYGYTF. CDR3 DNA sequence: TGTGCCAGCAGTGAAGTGCTAGCGACTAACTATGGCTACACCTTC.

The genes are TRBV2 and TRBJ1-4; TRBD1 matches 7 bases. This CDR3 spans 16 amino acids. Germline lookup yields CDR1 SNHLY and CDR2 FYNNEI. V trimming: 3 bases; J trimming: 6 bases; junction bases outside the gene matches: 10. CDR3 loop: CASSERQGGADEKLFF. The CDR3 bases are TGTGCCAGCAGTGAGAGACAGGGAGGCGCTGATGAAAAACTGTTTTTT.